This T cell receptor (beta chain) originates from a study of blood T cells in healthy people across ages. General study points: Higher naive T cell percentage went strongly together with higher TCR beta diversity. Diversity figures based on one million T cells were deemed too low.

The authors ran a second PCR of 7 to 11 cycles using a sample-barcoded 5' primer and a J-beta primer mix. TCRdb passed the 5' RACE reads through MiXCR, listing each CDR3 protein once. Among over 1,200,000 distinct CDR3 sequences listed, roughly 59% were seen once. Healthy Caucasians from Russia aged roughly 6 to 100 served as donors. Each donor's blood draw was roughly 10 milliliters of peripheral blood. As regards this clonotype: Its antigen remains unknown.

This receptor was taken from a man aged 18 to 30 in good health. Sequences were obtained from blood.

The CDR3 loop reads CASSLLGLAGGGPDTQYF. The CDR3 nucleotides read TGTGCCAGCAGTTTACTGGGACTAGCGGGGGGGGGTCCAGATACGCAGTATTTT. The rearrangement uses TRBV28 and TRBJ2-3, with 16 bases that match TRBD2. Looked up from germline, CDR1 is MDHEN and CDR2 is SYDVKM. The length of the CDR3 is 18 residues. V trimming: 2 bases; J trimming: 4 bases; junction bases outside the gene matches: 6. Variable domain in full (rest from reference TRBV28 and TRBJ2-3): DVKVTQSSRYLVKRTGEKVFLECVQDMDHENMFWYRQDPGLGLRLIYFSYDVKMKEKGDIPEGYSVSREKKERFSLILESASTNQTSMYLCASSLLGLAGGGPDTQYFGPGTRLTVL.